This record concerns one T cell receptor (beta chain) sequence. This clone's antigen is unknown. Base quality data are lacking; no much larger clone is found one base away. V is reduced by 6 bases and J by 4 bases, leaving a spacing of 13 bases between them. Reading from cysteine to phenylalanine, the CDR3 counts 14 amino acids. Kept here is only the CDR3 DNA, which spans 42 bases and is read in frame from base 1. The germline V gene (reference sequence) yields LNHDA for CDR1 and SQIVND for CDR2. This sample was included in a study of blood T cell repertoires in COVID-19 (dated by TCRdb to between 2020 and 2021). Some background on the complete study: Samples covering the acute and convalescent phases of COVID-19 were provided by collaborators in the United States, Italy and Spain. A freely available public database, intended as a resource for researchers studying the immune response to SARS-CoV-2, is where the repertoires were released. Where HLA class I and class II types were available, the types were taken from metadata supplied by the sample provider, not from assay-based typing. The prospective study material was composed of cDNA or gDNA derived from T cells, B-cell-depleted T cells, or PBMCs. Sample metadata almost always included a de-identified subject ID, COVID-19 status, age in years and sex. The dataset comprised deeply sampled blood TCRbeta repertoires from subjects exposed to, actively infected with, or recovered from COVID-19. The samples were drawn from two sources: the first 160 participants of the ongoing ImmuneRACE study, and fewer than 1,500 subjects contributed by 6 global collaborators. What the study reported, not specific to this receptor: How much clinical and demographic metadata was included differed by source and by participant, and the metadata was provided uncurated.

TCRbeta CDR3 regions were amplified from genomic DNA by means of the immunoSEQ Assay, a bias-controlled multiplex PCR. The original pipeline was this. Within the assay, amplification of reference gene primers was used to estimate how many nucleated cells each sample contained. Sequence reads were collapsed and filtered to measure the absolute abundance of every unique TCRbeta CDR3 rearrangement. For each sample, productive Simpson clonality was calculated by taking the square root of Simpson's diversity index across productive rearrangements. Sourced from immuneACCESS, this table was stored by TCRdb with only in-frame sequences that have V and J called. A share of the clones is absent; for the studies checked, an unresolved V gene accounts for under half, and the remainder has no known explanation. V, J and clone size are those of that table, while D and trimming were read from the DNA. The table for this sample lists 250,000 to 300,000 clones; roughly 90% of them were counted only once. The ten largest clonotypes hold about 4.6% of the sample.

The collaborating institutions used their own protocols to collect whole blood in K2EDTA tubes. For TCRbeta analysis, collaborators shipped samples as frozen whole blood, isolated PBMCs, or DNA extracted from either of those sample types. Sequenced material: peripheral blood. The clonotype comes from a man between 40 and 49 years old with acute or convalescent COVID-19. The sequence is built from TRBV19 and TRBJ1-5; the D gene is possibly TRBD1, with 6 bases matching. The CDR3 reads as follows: CASRPPGQNQPQHF. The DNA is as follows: TGTGCCAGTAGGCCCCCTGGACAGAATCAGCCCCAGCATTTT.